One T cell receptor beta chain is described in this entry. What it binds is unknown. The sample originates from a study of long-term antiretroviral therapy in people with HIV. Whole-study results and caveats: Increased diversity was seen after ART, yet it remained lower than in transplant donor controls.

Ahead of DNA extraction, samples held roughly 0.9-11 million cryopreserved PBMC each. They ran version v3.0 of the immunoSEQ assay at survey level. Sequencing had a target that covered roughly 35,000-55,000 T-cell genomes per sample. Generated by immunoSEQ multiplex PCR, the TCRdb table keeps only in-frame clones and is missing some. The profile shows 30,000 to 35,000 clones, under 90% of them singletons. CDR1 and CDR2 (germline): WSHSY, SAAADI. The CDR3 spans 15 residues. V was clipped by 8 bases and J by 5 bases; unmatched bases: 10. The chain employs TRBV10-2 and TRBJ2-1; TRBD2 aligns across 9 bases. The input for sequencing was unsorted PBMCs, taken 0.4 years before starting antiretroviral therapy. The TCR sequence derives from a man in his late teens or twenties with HIV. The CDR3 coding sequence is TGCGCCAGCTATAGCGGGAGAGGGCTAAACAATGAGCAGTTCTTC. The encoded protein is CASYSGRGLNNEQFF.